The clone carrying this T cell receptor (beta chain) was seen a single time. With survey level as its setting, the immunoSEQ assay was v3.0. Using immunoSEQ multiplex PCR, the repertoire was profiled, and TCRdb retains in-frame clones only, with some absent. Of approximately 17,000 clones in the sample, 80% were seen once. The entry originates in a study of long-term antiretroviral therapy in people with HIV. Trimming removed 5 bases at V and 14 bases at J, with 21 bases between. There are 13 residues in the CDR3. CDR1 and CDR2 from the germline V gene are SNHLY and FYNNEI. This clonotype was sampled from a man aged 18 to 29 with HIV. Source: unsorted PBMCs, taken 0.1 years before starting antiretroviral therapy. J is TRBJ1-1 and V is TRBV2; D ambiguous. The CDR3: CASSKDAIGEKFF. The CDR3 DNA is TGTGCCAGCAGTAAGGACGCAATCGGAGAGAAATTCTTT. The entire variable domain, with the rest obtained from reference TRBV2 and TRBJ1-1, is as follows: EPEVTQTPSHQVTQMGQEVILRCVPISNHLYFYWYRQILGQKVEFLVSFYNNEISEKSEIFDDQFSVERPDGSNFTLKIRSTKLEDSAMYFCASSKDAIGEKFFGQGTRLTVV.